The 12 T cell receptor beta chains reported below all come from one sample, sequenced in a study of T-cell reconstitution after alpha-beta-depleted transplantation in children. Unique molecular identifiers were used in preparing the TCRbeta library. Using its own MiXCR run on the PCR reads, TCRdb lists one record per CDR3 protein. The sample records approximately 980,000 distinct CDR3 sequences, roughly 29% being singletons. The material sequenced was PBMCs, mostly from graft donor cells, taken 360 days after TCRalphabeta/CD19-depleted stem cell transplant. The receptors were gathered from a boy younger than two who had a stem cell transplant for SCID, so the T cells may come from the graft donor.

The CDR3 loop reads CASSLGRLVDEQFF. CDR3 bases: TGCGCCAGCAGCTTAGGACGACTAGTAGATGAGCAGTTCTTC. The rearrangement uses TRBV5-1 and TRBJ2-1; D is possibly TRBD2 (6 bases). The CDR3 totals 14 residues. Trimming pared 2 bases from V and 8 bases from J, leaving 14 bases between. Germline CDR1 is SGHRS and CDR2 is YFSETQ.

This chain links TRBV7-6 with TRBJ2-1; perhaps D is TRBD1 or TRBD2 (7 bases each). The CDR3 covers 17 residues. The V end lost 2 bases, the J end lost 3 bases, and 17 bases lay between the germline ends. Germline-derived CDR1 and CDR2 are SGHVS and FNYEAQ. The CDR3 sequence: CASSLWAGDRDYNEQFF. The CDR3 bases are TGTGCCAGCAGCTTATGGGCGGGGGACAGAGACTACAATGAGCAGTTCTTC.

V is TRBV20-1 and J is TRBJ2-3, with no clear D. Looked up from germline, CDR1 is DFQATT and CDR2 is SNEGSKA (reference sequence). The V and J ends lost 5 bases and 2 bases respectively, with 14 bases between them. The CDR3 has 14 amino acids. CDR3 in amino acids: CSAASEQITDTQYF. CDR3 DNA: TGCAGTGCTGCGTCGGAACAAATCACAGATACGCAGTATTTT.

The table lists this clonotype with a few counts. The V and J genes are TRBV12-3 or TRBV12-4 and TRBJ2-2; D is possibly TRBD1 or TRBD2 (5 bases each). V was trimmed by 6 bases and J by 7 bases, leaving 15 bases between them. The CDR3 is 14 residues long. The CDR3 nucleotides are TGTGCCAGCAGGGGGCCAGAGGGGCACGGGGAGCTGTTTTTT. It encodes CASRGPEGHGELFF.

In this sample, this clonotype turned up a few times. J is TRBJ2-7 and V is TRBV5-1; TRBD1 matches at 8 bases. Germline values: CDR1 SGHRS, CDR2 YFSETQ. V gave up 2 bases and J gave up 6 bases; unmatched junction bases: 7. The CDR3 has 14 residues. The CDR3 sequence: CASSFMAGGGEQYF. CDR3 coding DNA: TGCGCCAGCAGCTTTATGGCAGGGGGCGGCGAGCAGTACTTC.

V is TRBV28 and J is TRBJ2-2; no definite D call. CDR3 length: 11 residues. Germline loops: CDR1 MDHEN, CDR2 SYDVKM. V was clipped by 6 bases and J by 8 bases, with 7 bases between them. CDR3 sequence reads: CASRAPGELFF. CDR3 DNA sequence: TGTGCCAGCAGGGCACCGGGGGAGCTGTTTTTT.

This clonotype has only a few counts. This sequence joins TRBV28 and TRBJ2-2; D is uncertain. Per the germline V gene, CDR1 is MDHEN and CDR2 is SYDVKM. Trimming shortened V by 11 bases and J by 1 base, and 11 bases separated the two germline ends. CDR3 length: 13 residues. CDR3 residues: CAACPVNTGELFF. The CDR3, as DNA: TGTGCCGCCTGTCCCGTGAACACCGGGGAGCTGTTTTTT.

The gene calls are TRBV7-8 and TRBJ2-7; 10 bases agree with TRBD1. The CDR3 covers 16 residues. Germline trimming cut 0 bases from V and 4 bases from J; bases unmatched to any gene: 6. Germline CDR1 SGHVS, CDR2 FQNEAQ. The CDR3 loop is CASSLALGQGDYEQYF. In nucleotides, the CDR3 is TGTGCCAGCAGCTTAGCGCTTGGACAGGGGGATTACGAGCAGTACTTC.

The CDR3 loop reads CASSLRSHRASYEQYF. In DNA form, the CDR3 reads TGTGCCAGCAGTTTACGGTCGCACAGAGCCTCCTACGAGCAGTACTTC. The chain carries TRBV12-3 or TRBV12-4 and TRBJ2-7; D remains unclear. The CDR3 covers 16 residues. With 2 bases removed from V and 0 bases from J, the gap between germline ends came to 14 bases.

This clonotype has ten or more counts. J is TRBJ2-5 and V is TRBV20-1; perhaps TRBD1 as D (5 bases). V was pared by 1 base and J by 5 bases, with 11 bases between. The CDR3 loop spans 13 amino acids. From germline, CDR1 is DFQATT and CDR2 SNEGSKA (reference sequence). CDR3 sequence: CSARVQGGETQYF. In DNA form, the CDR3 reads TGCAGTGCTAGAGTCCAGGGTGGGGAGACCCAGTACTTC.

This clonotype was found a few times. This chain connects TRBV10-3 to TRBJ1-1; tentatively, D is TRBD1 (6 bases). CDR1 and CDR2 (germline): ENHRY, SYGVKD. The V and J ends lost 6 bases and 6 bases respectively, with 11 bases between them. The CDR3 contains 12 residues. CDR3 DNA sequence: TGTGCCATCAGAACAGGGTCGTCTGAAGCTTTCTTT. Amino acid sequence: CAIRTGSSEAFF.

This chain connects TRBV2 to TRBJ2-7, with 9 bases fitting TRBD1. The trim removed 3 bases at V and 2 bases at J, leaving 5 bases unmatched. The CDR3 contains 15 residues. CDR1 is SNHLY and CDR2 is FYNNEI in the germline V gene. The CDR3 DNA reads as TGTGCCAGCAGTGAGGACAGGGGAGGACCCTACGAGCAGTACTTC. It codes for CASSEDRGGPYEQYF.